Included here is one TCR beta chain sequence, with context. TCRdb keeps only in-frame clones here, not all; method: immunoSEQ multiplex PCR. The data contain approximately 110,000 clones, approximately 84% of them singletons. This specimen belongs to a study of blood T cell repertoires in COVID-19. Trimming cost V 0 bases and J 7 bases, with 20 bases left between them. Germline loops: CDR1 SGHRS, CDR2 YFSETQ. The CDR3 has 17 residues. The clonotype originates from a woman aged 40 to 49 with acute or convalescent COVID-19. The gene calls are TRBV5-1 and TRBJ2-4; possible D gene TRBD2, 7 bases. Sequenced material: peripheral blood. CDR3: CASSLVGGGSMLNIQYF. Here the CDR3 DNA reads TGCGCCAGCAGCTTGGTCGGCGGGGGCTCGATGTTGAACATTCAGTACTTC.